The 5 T cell receptor beta chains reported below all come from one sample, sequenced in a study of T-cell reconstitution after alpha-beta-depleted transplantation in children. Unique molecular identifiers featured in how the TCRbeta library was prepared. One entry per CDR3 protein, called by TCRdb with MiXCR from the PCR reads. The profile shows approximately 230,000 distinct CDR3 sequences, 20% to 30% of them singletons. The sequencing used PBMCs, mostly from graft donor cells, collected 360 days after TCRalphabeta/CD19-depleted stem cell transplant. These receptors all come from a female patient aged 2 to 10 who had a stem cell transplant for congenital amegakaryocytic thrombocytopenia, so the T cells may come from the graft donor.

A few counts support this clonotype. The chain employs TRBV4-1 and TRBJ2-7; TRBD2 might be the D (5 bases). Germline CDR1 is MGHRA and CDR2 is YSYEKL. This CDR3 has 16 amino acids. V lost 2 bases, J lost 2 bases, and 16 bases lay in between. CDR3 protein: CASSQQQTGSTYEQYF. The DNA of the CDR3 is TGCGCCAGCAGCCAACAGCAGACGGGGTCGACCTACGAGCAGTACTTC.

Only a few counts were recorded for this clonotype. The rearrangement joins TRBV14 to TRBJ2-7; D tentatively reads TRBD1 or TRBD2 (5 bases each). The CDR3 is made up of 17 amino acids. V was pared by 0 bases and J by 3 bases, with 18 bases between. Germline CDR1 and CDR2: SGHDN and FVKESK. The CDR3 loop reads CASSQDTTVGRFYEQYF. The CDR3 DNA sequence: TGTGCCAGCAGCCAAGATACGACCGTGGGACGGTTCTACGAGCAGTACTTC.

This clonotype was found a few times. The J gene is TRBJ2-4, the V gene TRBV20-1, with D perhaps matching TRBD2 (5 bases). Germline V gene data show CDR1 as DFQATT and CDR2 as SNEGSKA (reference sequence). Trimming left V 0 bases short and J 1 base short, with 10 bases between. CDR3 length equals 15 residues. This CDR3 is CSARDTRRAKNIQYF. The CDR3 DNA reads TGCAGTGCTAGAGATACGAGGAGGGCCAAAAACATTCAGTACTTC.

This clonotype was found a few times. The V gene is TRBV3-1, the J gene TRBJ2-7; maybe TRBD1 (5 bases). Germline lookup yields CDR1 LGHDT and CDR2 YNNKEL (reference sequence). V was shortened by 0 bases and J by 6 bases, with 15 bases between the two germline ends. This CDR3 spans 15 amino acids. The CDR3 sequence is CASSQDGKGPGEQYF. In nucleotides, the CDR3 is TGTGCCAGCAGCCAAGATGGGAAGGGGCCAGGCGAGCAGTACTTC.

There are a few counts of this clonotype. The V gene is TRBV29-1, the J gene TRBJ2-7; a weak D match, TRBD2 (6 bases). This CDR3 is built from 15 residues. Trimming pared 0 bases from V and 3 bases from J, leaving 15 bases between. The germline V gene has CDR1 SQVTM and CDR2 ANQGSEA. CDR3 sequence: CSVEDSAGTFYEQYF. CDR3 DNA sequence: TGCAGCGTTGAAGATAGCGCGGGAACCTTCTACGAGCAGTACTTC.